This TCR beta chain was sequenced in a study of blood T cell repertoires in COVID-19. Looking at the study overall: Sample material is recorded as cDNA or gDNA derived from T cells, B-cell-depleted T cells, or PBMCs.

Deletions cut 1 base from V and 2 bases from J, with 14 bases between. The V gene's germline CDR1 is MNHEY and CDR2 SVGEGT. The CDR3 loop spans 16 amino acids. Profiling relied on immunoSEQ multiplex PCR, and the TCRdb table lists in-frame clones only, not all of them. The table has 300,000 to 500,000 clones, approximately 87% seen once. Source material: PBMCs or T cells enriched from blood (not recorded which). The chain combines TRBV6-2 or TRBV6-3 with TRBJ1-2; no definite D call. The receptor comes from a woman aged 25 to 39 with acute COVID-19. The CDR3 coding sequence is TGTGCCAGCAGTTACTTTTTCGCAGGTTTAAACTATGGCTACACCTTC. It specifies CASSYFFAGLNYGYTF.